This TCR beta chain was sequenced for a study of PD-L1 blockade in urothelial cancer. Noted time point: pretreatment peripheral blood. Germline loops: CDR1 LNHDA, CDR2 SQIVND (reference sequence). The CDR3 loop spans 15 amino acids. V shed 6 bases and J shed 5 bases, with 19 bases lying between them. Here immunoSEQ multiplex PCR was the method, and the copy in TCRdb shows in-frame clones only, minus some. Of 130,000 or so clones listed, 84% are singletons. Material: PBMCs, obtained around atezolizumab (anti-PD-L1) treatment. The genes are TRBV19 and TRBJ1-1, with D uncertain. This sequence originates from a man in his forties or fifties with urothelial cancer. This CDR3 is CASRKGQTWRTEAFF. The DNA for the CDR3 is TGTGCCAGTAGGAAGGGCCAAACTTGGAGGACTGAAGCTTTCTTT.